This T cell receptor (beta chain) was retrieved from a study of blood T cells in healthy people across ages. This clonotype has a handful of counts. Antigen: not known. Sample-barcoded 5' priming and a J-beta primer mix drove a second PCR of roughly 6 to 12 cycles. Every cDNA molecule carried a tag from a template-switch adaptor bearing 12 random nucleotides. TCRdb re-called the 5' RACE reads through MiXCR, storing one row per CDR3 protein. The repertoire holds roughly 1,500,000 distinct CDR3 sequences, with 42% as singletons. Those donating, healthy Caucasian individuals from Russia, were aged about 6 to 95. Study-wide points: The diversity estimates, figures obtained from one million T cells, were considered underestimates.

Sequenced input: blood. The clonotype comes from a woman between 18 and 29 years old in good health.

CDR3 residues: CASSFRSGRAYNEQFF. CDR3 DNA: TGTGCCAGCAGTTTTAGGAGCGGGAGGGCCTACAATGAGCAGTTCTTC. The rearrangement links TRBV27 to TRBJ2-1, with 10 bases fitting TRBD2. CDR1 and CDR2 (germline): MNHEY, SMNVEV (reference sequence). V dropped 3 bases and J dropped 2; count of bases not matched to a gene: 4. This CDR3 has 16 amino acids.